Detailed here is one T cell receptor beta chain. Every diagnosis used clinical symptoms, serum thyroxine and TRAb, thyroid ultrasound and orbital computed tomography. The CDR3 has 12 amino acids. Germline V CDR1 and CDR2: SQVTM, ANQGSEA. Trimming pared 5 bases from V and 6 bases from J, leaving 13 bases between. The data were obtained in a study of T cells in Graves' hyperthyroidism and ophthalmopathy. Template material for amplifying TCR beta CDR3 regions consisted of RNA transcripts. In the first-round RT-PCR of the TCR CDR3, the HTBI primer set was used. TCRdb redid the calling of the multiplex PCR reads with MiXCR, one entry per CDR3 protein. The data hold 550,000 to 600,000 distinct CDR3 sequences, with 35% to 55% observed a single time.

The sequence was collected from an adult woman with Graves' disease, either hyperthyroidism or ophthalmopathy (not recorded which). The rearrangement joins TRBV29-1 to TRBJ2-5, with D perhaps matching TRBD1 (5 bases). The source material was peripheral blood or thyroid tissue (not recorded which). CDR3 region: CSVYGPGQTQYF. The CDR3 DNA follows: TGCAGCGTTTACGGACCAGGGCAGACCCAGTACTTC. Full variable domain (rest looked up from reference TRBV29-1 and TRBJ2-5): SAVISQKPSRDICQRGTSLTIQCQVDSQVTMMFWYRQQPGQSLTLIATANQGSEATYESGFVIDKFPISRPNLTFSTLTVSNMSPEDSSIYLCSVYGPGQTQYFGPGTRLLVL.